The clone carrying this TCR beta chain has just one count. No antigen is known for it. A much more abundant neighbour one base away suggests this may be a read error. The data were obtained in a study of regulatory T cells in long-lasting Graves disease. The ends were cut back, 11 bases at V and 7 bases at J, with 15 bases in the middle. The CDR3 is 12 amino acids. Germline CDR1 and CDR2: MDHEN and SYDVKM. Time point given: persistent/refractory GD, antithyroid drugs over 5 years with positive TRAb. Scientists built the TCR library using RNA that was extracted from PBMCs. Patients met American Thyroid Association criteria for Graves' disease. General study points: Persistent Graves' disease cases displayed lower TCR diversity than newly diagnosed ones. The number of shared public clonotypes was higher in persistent patients (approximately 2,600) than new patients (around 890).

Arm-PCR of CDR3 regions and iRepertoire HTBI primers were used to build TCR beta libraries. TCRdb reprocessed the multiplex PCR reads with MiXCR, giving one entry per CDR3 protein. The table lists around 430,000 distinct CDR3 sequences, 20% to 25% of them singletons. The source material was peripheral blood mononuclear cells (PBMCs), sampled when the disease was refractory, from a patient treated with antithyroid drugs. This sequence joins TRBV28 and TRBJ1-5, with D perhaps TRBD1 (5 bases). The receptor was isolated from a female donor with Graves disease. CDR3 DNA: TGTGCCGGCCATCAGGGTCCACAGCCCCAGCATTTT. Translated: CAGHQGPQPQHF.